This T cell receptor (beta chain) was retrieved from a study of blood T cell repertoires in COVID-19. Background on the study: Samples came from the United States, Italy and Spain, spanning acute and convalescent COVID-19. Sources were T cells, B-cell-depleted T cells, or PBMCs; the material itself was cDNA or gDNA.

V was trimmed by 1 base and J by 7 bases, leaving 16 bases between them. This CDR3 spans 15 amino acids. Germline V CDR1 and CDR2: SGHTA, FQGNSA. Authors' analysis steps: Cell counts per sample came from amplifying reference gene primers. Libraries were prepared by immunoSEQ multiplex PCR; TCRdb keeps only in-frame clonotypes and omits some of them. V and J calls and clone size come straight from that table; D and trimming were deduced from the DNA. The data show more than 100,000 clones, around 90% seen once. The material sequenced was peripheral blood. The V call is TRBV7-2, the J call TRBJ1-2; D remains unclear. The sequence came from a woman between 45 and 60 years old with active or convalescent COVID-19. DNA of the CDR3: TGTGCCAGCAGCTTAGGCATCGAGGGAGGTCGTGGCTACACCTTC. Protein: CASSLGIEGGRGYTF.